This T cell receptor (beta chain) was observed in a study of blood T cells in healthy people across ages. Trimming stripped 0 bases from V and 3 bases from J, with 9 bases between. CDR1 is SGHRS, CDR2 YFSETQ, per germline. The CDR3 contains 14 residues. A few counts support this clonotype. No antigen is known for it. Primers used in a second PCR of roughly 7 to 12 cycles were a sample-barcoded 5' primer and a J-beta primer mix. TCRdb reprocessed the 5' RACE reads via MiXCR and lists one record per CDR3 protein. The sample lists around 280,000 distinct CDR3 sequences; about 25% were seen once. Findings of the study overall: Long-lived donors had more naive CD4+ cells and higher diversity than aged donors.

The material sequenced was blood. This receptor was taken from a woman in her 70s in good health. The chain links TRBV5-1 to TRBJ1-1; D might be TRBD1 (6 bases). CDR3 loop: CASSLVGGDTEAFF. In nucleotides, the CDR3 is TGCGCCAGCAGCTTGGTAGGGGGTGACACTGAAGCTTTCTTT.